This T cell receptor beta chain was observed in a study of T cell changes during pregnancy in multiple sclerosis. This clone has just one count. V lost 0 bases and J lost 3; bases outside the gene matches: 3. CDR3 length equals 15 residues. Germline lookup yields CDR1 SEHNR and CDR2 FQNEAQ (reference sequence). Sequencing was performed with immunoSEQ multiplex PCR; in TCRdb, only in-frame clones are kept and a portion is missing. The sample carries around 50,000 clones, 87% recorded once. The V and J genes are TRBV7-9 and TRBJ1-2; 8 nucleotides line up with TRBD1. The sample comprised peripheral blood from another person, used as feeder cells. The origin of this receptor is a human donor whose cells served as feeder cells for cultures in a pregnancy study. In nucleotides, the CDR3 is TGTGCCAGCAGCTTAGCCCTGGACAGGGACTATGGCTACACCTTC. Protein product: CASSLALDRDYGYTF.